This TCR beta chain is drawn from a study of identical twins. The CDR3 has 14 amino acids. V shed 7 bases and J 5 bases; nucleotides not matched to a gene: 8. The germline V gene encodes CDR1 SQVTM and CDR2 ANQGSEA. MiXCR, run by TCRdb on the 5' RACE reads, gives a single entry per CDR3 protein. Of 570,000 or so distinct CDR3 sequences detected, 9% to 10% appear once; the ten largest clones hold 2.5% to 3%. Whole-study results and caveats: Abundant beta clonotypes from cord blood bore fewer insertions; memory repertoires lacked this pattern. Out-of-frame alpha sequences shared by twins were enriched for low generation probability.

Regarding this clonotype: Its antigen is undetermined.

Another study also made use of these data, one on yellow fever vaccine responses in identical twins.

This sequence was found in a woman aged 18-29 years in good health. The chain joins TRBV29-1 to TRBJ2-7; 13 bases align to TRBD2. The sample was PBMCs. CDR3 DNA sequence: TGCAGCGCGCGCTCGGGACTAGCGGGACACGAGCAGTACTTC. It encodes CSARSGLAGHEQYF.